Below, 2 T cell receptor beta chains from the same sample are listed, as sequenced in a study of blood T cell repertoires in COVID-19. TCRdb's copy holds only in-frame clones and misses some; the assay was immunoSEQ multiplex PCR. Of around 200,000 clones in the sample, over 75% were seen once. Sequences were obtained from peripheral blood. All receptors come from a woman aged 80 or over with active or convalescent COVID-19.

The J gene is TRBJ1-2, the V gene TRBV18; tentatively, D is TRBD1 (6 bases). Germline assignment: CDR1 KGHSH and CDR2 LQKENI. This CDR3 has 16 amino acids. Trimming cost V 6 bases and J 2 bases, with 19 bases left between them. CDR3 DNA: TGTGCCAGCTCTCCGTTCCGGGACACTTTAAACTATGGCTACACCTTC. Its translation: CASSPFRDTLNYGYTF.

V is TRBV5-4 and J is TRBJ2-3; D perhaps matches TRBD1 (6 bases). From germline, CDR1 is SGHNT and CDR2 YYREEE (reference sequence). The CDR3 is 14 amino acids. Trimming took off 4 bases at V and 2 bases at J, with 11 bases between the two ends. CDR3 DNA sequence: TGTGCCAGCAGCGGAAGGGACAACACAGATACGCAGTATTTT. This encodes CASSGRDNTDTQYF.